The clone carrying this TCR beta chain occurred once. This specimen comes from a study of cytomegalovirus exposure and HLA in healthy donors. Profiled with immunoSEQ multiplex PCR; TCRdb holds only in-frame clones, not every one. The sample includes approximately 88,000 clones, roughly 84% seen only once; the top ten take around 10%. Trimming cost V 3 bases and J 6 bases, with 7 bases left between them. Per germline, CDR1 SGHRS and CDR2 YFSETQ. CDR3 length: 13 amino acids. The rearrangement links TRBV5-1 to TRBJ1-6, with D unclear. Sequencing was performed on PBMCs. This clonotype was sampled from a woman under 30 in good health and CMV-seropositive. Here the CDR3 DNA reads TGCGCCAGCAGCTCCGAGGGTAATTCACCCCTCCACTTT. Protein product: CASSSEGNSPLHF.